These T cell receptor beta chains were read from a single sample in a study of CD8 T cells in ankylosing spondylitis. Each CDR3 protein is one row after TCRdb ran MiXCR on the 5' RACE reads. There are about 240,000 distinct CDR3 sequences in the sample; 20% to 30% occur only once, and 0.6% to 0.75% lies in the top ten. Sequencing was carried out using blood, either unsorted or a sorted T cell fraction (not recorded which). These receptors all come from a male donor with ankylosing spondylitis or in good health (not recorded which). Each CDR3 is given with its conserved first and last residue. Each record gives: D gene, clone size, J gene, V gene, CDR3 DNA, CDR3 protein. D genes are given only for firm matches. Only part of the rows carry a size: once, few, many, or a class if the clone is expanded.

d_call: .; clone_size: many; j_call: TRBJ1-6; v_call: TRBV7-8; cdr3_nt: TGTGCCAGCAGCTTAGACAGGGACTCACCCCTCCACTTT; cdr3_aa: CASSLDRDSPLHF
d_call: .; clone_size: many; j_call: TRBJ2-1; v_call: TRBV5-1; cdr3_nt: TGCGCCAGCAGCCTAACTTTCAACACAGCCAATGAGCAGTTCTTC; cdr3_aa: CASSLTFNTANEQFF
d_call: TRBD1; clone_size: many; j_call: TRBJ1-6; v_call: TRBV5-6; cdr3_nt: TGTGCCAGCAGCTTGCCCAGGACAGGGGGAGGTTCACCCCTCCACTTT; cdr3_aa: CASSLPRTGGGSPLHF
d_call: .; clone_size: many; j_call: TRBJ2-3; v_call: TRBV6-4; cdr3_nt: TGTGCCAGCAGTGATACGGCTAGCACAGATACGCAGTATTTT; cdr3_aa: CASSDTASTDTQYF
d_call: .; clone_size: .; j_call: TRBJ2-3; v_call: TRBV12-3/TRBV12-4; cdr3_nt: TGTGCCAGTCGGGGGTCCGGCACAGATACGCAGTATTTT; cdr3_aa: CASRGSGTDTQYF
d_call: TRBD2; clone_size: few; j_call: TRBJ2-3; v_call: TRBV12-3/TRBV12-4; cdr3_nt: TGTGCCAGCAGTACGGGACTAGTAACAGATACGCAGTATTTT; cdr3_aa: CASSTGLVTDTQYF
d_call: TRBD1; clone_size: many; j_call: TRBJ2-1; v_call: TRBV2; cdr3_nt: TGTGCCAGCAAAGGGACAGGGCCCTACAATGAGCAGTTCTTC; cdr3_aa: CASKGTGPYNEQFF
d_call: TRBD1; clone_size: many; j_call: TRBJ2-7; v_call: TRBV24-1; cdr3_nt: TGTGCCACCAGTGATCCGGGACAGGGTGGCTACGAGCAGTACTTC; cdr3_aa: CATSDPGQGGYEQYF
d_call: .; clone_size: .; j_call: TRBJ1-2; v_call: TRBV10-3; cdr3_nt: TGTGCCATCAGTGGGGCGACGAACTATGGCTACACCTTC; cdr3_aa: CAISGATNYGYTF
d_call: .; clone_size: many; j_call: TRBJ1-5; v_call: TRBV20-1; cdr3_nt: TGCAGTGCTCAGGACACGAGCAATCAGCCCCAGCATTTT; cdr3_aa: CSAQDTSNQPQHF
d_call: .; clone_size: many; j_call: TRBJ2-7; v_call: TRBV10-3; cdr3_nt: TGTGCCACCTCACAGGGAGATGAGCAGTACTTC; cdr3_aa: CATSQGDEQYF
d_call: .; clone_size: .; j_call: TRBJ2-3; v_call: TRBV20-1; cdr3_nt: TGCAGTGCGAGCCCGGACGCCTCCCCGAGGGATACGCAGTATTTT; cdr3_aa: CSASPDASPRDTQYF
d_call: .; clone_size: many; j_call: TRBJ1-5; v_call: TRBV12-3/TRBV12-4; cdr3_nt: TGTGCCAGCAGTTCGGGGGACATCCTTAATCAGCCCCAGCATTTT; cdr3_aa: CASSSGDILNQPQHF
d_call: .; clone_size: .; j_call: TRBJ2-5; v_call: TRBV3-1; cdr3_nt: TGTGCCAGCAGCGTTACGGAGAGATGGCAGCCGGCGGCCCAGTACTTC; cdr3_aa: CASSVTERWQPAAQYF
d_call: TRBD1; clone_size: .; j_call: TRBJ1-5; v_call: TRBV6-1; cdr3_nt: TGTGCCAGCAGTCGGACAGGGACAAGCAATCAGCCCCAGCATTTT; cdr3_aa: CASSRTGTSNQPQHF
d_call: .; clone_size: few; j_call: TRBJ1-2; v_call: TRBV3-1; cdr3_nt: TGTGCCAGCAGCCAGACGGACGTGGGGAATGGCTACACCTTC; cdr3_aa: CASSQTDVGNGYTF
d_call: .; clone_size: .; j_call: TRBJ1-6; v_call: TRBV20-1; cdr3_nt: TGCAGTGCCCCCGGGGGCGGGCGGGGTTCACCCCTCCACTTT; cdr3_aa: CSAPGGGRGSPLHF
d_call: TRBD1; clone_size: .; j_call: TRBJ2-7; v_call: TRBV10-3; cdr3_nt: TGTGCCGCGGGGGACAGGGGGGAGGACGAGCAGTACTTC; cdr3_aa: CAAGDRGEDEQYF
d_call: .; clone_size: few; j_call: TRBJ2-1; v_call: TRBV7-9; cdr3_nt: TGTGCCAGCAGCTTTTGGGGAACTAGCTGGAGTGAGCAGTTCTTC; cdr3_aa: CASSFWGTSWSEQFF
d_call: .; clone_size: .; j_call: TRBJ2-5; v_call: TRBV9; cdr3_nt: TGTGCCAGCAGCGTAGACCCGCTAGGAGAGACCCAGTACTTC; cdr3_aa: CASSVDPLGETQYF
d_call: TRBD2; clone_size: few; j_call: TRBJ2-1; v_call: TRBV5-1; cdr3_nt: TGCGCCAGCAGACCGAGCGGGGCCGAGCAGTTCTTC; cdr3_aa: CASRPSGAEQFF
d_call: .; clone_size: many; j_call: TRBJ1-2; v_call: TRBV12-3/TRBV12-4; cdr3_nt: TGTGCCAGCAGTTTAAAATATTCTAACTATGGCTACACCTTC; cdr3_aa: CASSLKYSNYGYTF
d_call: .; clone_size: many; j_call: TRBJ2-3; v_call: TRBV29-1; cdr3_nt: TGCAGCGTTGACCAGGGCACAGATACGCAGTATTTT; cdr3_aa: CSVDQGTDTQYF
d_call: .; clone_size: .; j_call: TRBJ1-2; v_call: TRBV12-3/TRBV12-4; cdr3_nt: TGTGCCAGCAGTCCCGATGGACAACGTGGCTACACCTTC; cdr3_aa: CASSPDGQRGYTF
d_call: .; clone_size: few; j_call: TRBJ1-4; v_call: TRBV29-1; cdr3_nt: TGCAGCGCACAAGCCAATAATGAAAAACTGTTTTTT; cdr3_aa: CSAQANNEKLFF
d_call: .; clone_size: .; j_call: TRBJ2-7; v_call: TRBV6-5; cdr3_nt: TGTGCCAGCAGTTACAATTACCCTCGGGCCCGGGACTCTTTCTACGAGCAGTACTTC; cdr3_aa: CASSYNYPRARDSFYEQYF
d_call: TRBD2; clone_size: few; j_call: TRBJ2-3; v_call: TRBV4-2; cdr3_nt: TGTGCCAGCAGCCAAGGCCTAGCGGTGGATACGCAGTATTTT; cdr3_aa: CASSQGLAVDTQYF
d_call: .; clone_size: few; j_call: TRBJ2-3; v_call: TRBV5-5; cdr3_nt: TGTGCCAGCAGCTGGGACTTGAGGACAGATACGCAGTATTTT; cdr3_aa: CASSWDLRTDTQYF
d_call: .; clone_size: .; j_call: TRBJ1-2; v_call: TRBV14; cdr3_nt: TGTGCCAGCAGCCAGAAAACTAACTATGGCTACACCTTC; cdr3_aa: CASSQKTNYGYTF
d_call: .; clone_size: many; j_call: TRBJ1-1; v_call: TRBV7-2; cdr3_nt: TGTGCCAGCAGCCGATCGGGGGGGAACACTGAAGCTTTCTTT; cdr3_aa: CASSRSGGNTEAFF
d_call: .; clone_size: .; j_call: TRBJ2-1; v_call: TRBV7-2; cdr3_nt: TGTGCCAGCAGCTCCCTCAATGATGAGCAGTTCTTC; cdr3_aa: CASSSLNDEQFF
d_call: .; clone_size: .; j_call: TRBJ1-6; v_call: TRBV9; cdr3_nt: TGTGCCAGCAGCACTGGGCCCCTCTATAATTCACCCCTCCACTTT; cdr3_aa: CASSTGPLYNSPLHF
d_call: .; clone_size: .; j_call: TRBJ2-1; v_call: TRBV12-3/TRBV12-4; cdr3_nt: TGTGCCAGCAGTTTTACACGTAGTGAGCAGTTCTTC; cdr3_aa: CASSFTRSEQFF
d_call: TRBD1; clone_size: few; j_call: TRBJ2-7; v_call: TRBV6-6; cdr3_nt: TGTGCCAGCAGTCCCGGACAGGGGAGGCGGTACTTC; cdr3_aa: CASSPGQGRRYF
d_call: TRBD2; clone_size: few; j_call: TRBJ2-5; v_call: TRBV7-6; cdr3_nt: TGTGCCAGCAGCTTACCGGGGGGGGGGACCCAGTACTTC; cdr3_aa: CASSLPGGGTQYF
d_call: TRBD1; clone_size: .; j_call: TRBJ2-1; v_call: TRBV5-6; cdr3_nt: TGTGCCAGCAGCCACGCGACAGGGCAAGGGAATGAGCAGTTCTTC; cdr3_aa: CASSHATGQGNEQFF
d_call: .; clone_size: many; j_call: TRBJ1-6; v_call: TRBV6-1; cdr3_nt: TGTGCCAGCAGTGAATTCCGGGAGCGGAATTCACCCCTCCACTTT; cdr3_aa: CASSEFRERNSPLHF
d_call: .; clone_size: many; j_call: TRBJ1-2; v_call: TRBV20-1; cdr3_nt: TGCAGTGCTAGATCGGGGGTGGAGGGCTACACCTTC; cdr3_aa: CSARSGVEGYTF
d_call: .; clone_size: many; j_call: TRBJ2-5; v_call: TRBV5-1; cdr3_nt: TGCGCCAGCAGCGAGGGACCAACACAAGAGACCCAGTACTTC; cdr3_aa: CASSEGPTQETQYF
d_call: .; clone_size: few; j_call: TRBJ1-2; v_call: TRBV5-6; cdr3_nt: TGTGCCAGCAGCTTGCCGGAGAACTATGGCTACACCTTC; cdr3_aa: CASSLPENYGYTF
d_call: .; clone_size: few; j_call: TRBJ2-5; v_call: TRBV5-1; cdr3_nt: TGCGCCAGCAGCTTGGCCAAGGGGCGCATGGAGACCCAGTACTTC; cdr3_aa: CASSLAKGRMETQYF
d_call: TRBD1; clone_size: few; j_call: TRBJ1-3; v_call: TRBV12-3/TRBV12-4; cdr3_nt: TGTGCCAGCAGAACGACAGGGCCTGGAAACACCATATATTTT; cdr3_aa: CASRTTGPGNTIYF
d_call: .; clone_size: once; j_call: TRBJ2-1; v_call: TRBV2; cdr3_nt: TGTGCCAGCAGTGAAAGGCCGGGACTGATCTACAATGAGCAGTTCTTC; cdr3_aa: CASSERPGLIYNEQFF
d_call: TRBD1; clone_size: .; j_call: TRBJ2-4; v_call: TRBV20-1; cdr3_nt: TGCAGTGCTCAAGAGATACAGGGGGTCAAAAACATTCAGTACTTC; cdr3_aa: CSAQEIQGVKNIQYF
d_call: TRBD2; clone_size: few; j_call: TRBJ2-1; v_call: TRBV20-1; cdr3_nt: TGCAGTGCTAGAGATCTTGCGCGGGGGGGGCAGTACAATGAGCAGTTCTTC; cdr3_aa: CSARDLARGGQYNEQFF
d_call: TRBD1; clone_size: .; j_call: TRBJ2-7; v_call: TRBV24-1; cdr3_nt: TGTGCCACCAGTGATCCGGGACAGGGAGAGAACGAGCAGTACTTC; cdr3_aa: CATSDPGQGENEQYF
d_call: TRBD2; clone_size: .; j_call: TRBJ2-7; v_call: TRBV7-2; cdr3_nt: TGTGCCAGCAGCTTAGTAGCGGGGGGTCTTCAGTACTTC; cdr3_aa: CASSLVAGGLQYF
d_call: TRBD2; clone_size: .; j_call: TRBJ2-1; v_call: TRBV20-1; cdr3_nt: TGCAGTGCTAGGACAGCGGGGGCCCAATCGAACAATGAGCAGTTCTTC; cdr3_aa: CSARTAGAQSNNEQFF
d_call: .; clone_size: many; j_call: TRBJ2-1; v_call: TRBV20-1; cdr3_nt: TGCAGTGCCCGAAGGGGGGGCCTAGACAATGAGCAGTTCTTC; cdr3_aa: CSARRGGLDNEQFF
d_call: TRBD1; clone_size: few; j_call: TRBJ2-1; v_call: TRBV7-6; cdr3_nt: TGTGCCAGCAGCTTAGAACAGGGGGCACCCTACAATGAGCAGTTCTTC; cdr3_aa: CASSLEQGAPYNEQFF